This T cell receptor beta chain was observed in a study of blood T cell repertoires in COVID-19. Study as a whole: Whether acute or convalescent, the COVID-19 samples came from the United States, Italy and Spain. Sources were T cells, B-cell-depleted T cells, or PBMCs; the material itself was cDNA or gDNA.

Source study methods: Quantification of nucleated cells was approximated via reference gene primer amplification. Profiled with immunoSEQ multiplex PCR; TCRdb holds only in-frame clones, not every one. Clone size and the V and J calls come from that table; the DNA yielded D and trimming. This sample has approximately 220,000 clones, with over 75% found just once. Grouping used clinical history reported by participants in a survey and questionnaire. CDR1 and CDR2 (germline): SQVTM, ANQGSEA. V was shortened by 5 bases and J by 3 bases, with 13 bases between the two germline ends. The CDR3 loop spans 13 amino acids.

V gene TRBV29-1 combines with J gene TRBJ1-1, with D perhaps matching TRBD1 (6 bases). The origin of this receptor is a woman under 30 in a cohort exposed to, infected with or recovered from COVID-19 (not recorded which). Sequenced sample: PBMCs or T cells enriched from blood (not recorded which). The CDR3 DNA follows: TGCAGCGTTTCAGGGGATGCTTACACTGAAGCTTTCTTT. Translated, it gives CSVSGDAYTEAFF.